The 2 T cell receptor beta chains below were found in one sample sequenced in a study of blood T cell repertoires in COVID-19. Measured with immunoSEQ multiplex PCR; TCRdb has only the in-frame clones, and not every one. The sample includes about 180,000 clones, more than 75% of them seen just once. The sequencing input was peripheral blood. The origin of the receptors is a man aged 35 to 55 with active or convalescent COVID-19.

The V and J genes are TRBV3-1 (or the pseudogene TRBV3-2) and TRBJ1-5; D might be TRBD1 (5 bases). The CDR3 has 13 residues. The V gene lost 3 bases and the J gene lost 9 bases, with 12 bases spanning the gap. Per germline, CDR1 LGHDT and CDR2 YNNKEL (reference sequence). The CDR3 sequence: CASSQGTGGPQHF. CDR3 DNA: TGTGCCAGCAGCCAGGGAACCGGGGGGCCCCAGCATTTT.

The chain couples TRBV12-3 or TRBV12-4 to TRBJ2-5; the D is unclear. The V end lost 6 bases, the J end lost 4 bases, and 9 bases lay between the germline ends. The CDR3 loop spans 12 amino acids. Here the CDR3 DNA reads TGTGCCAGCAGCTCCACGCGAGAGACCCAGTACTTC. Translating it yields CASSSTRETQYF.